These T cell receptor beta chains were read from a single sample in a study of T cells in Graves' hyperthyroidism and ophthalmopathy. MiXCR was run by TCRdb on the multiplex PCR reads, yielding one entry per CDR3 protein. The sample has just under 750,000 distinct CDR3 sequences, 30% to 40% seen once; the top ten hold around 32%. Sequencing was done on a sample of blood. The receptors were sampled from a woman aged 40 to 50 with Graves' hyperthyroidism. Both conserved end residues are part of each CDR3. A D gene is named only where the DNA matches it firmly. Where a row states a size, it is once, few, many or the class of an expanded clone; other rows omit it.

many TRBJ1-2 TRBD1 TRBV29-1 CSVGSGGYGYTF TGCAGCGTTGGCTCAGGGGGCTATGGCTACACCTTC
once TRBJ2-1 NA TRBV7-3 CASSLYRDEQFF TGTGCCAGCAGCTTATACAGGGATGAGCAGTTCTTC
once TRBJ2-2 NA TRBV19 CASKTPGQDTGELFF TGTGCCAGCAAAACTCCGGGACAAGATACCGGGGAGCTGTTTTTT
NA TRBJ2-7 NA TRBV7-4 CASTYGTVSYEQYF TGTGCCAGCACATACGGGACGGTATCCTACGAGCAGTACTTC
many TRBJ2-7 TRBD1 TRBV12-3/TRBV12-4 CASSPPGQRILEQYF TGTGCCAGCAGTCCGCCGGGACAGCGGATTTTAGAGCAGTACTTC
NA TRBJ2-7 TRBD1 TRBV10-3 CASSGEGASEQYF TGTGCCAGCAGTGGAGAGGGGGCCTCCGAGCAGTACTTC
few TRBJ2-6 NA TRBV4-3 CASSQDPPGTGANVLTF TGCGCCAGCAGCCAAGATCCCCCCGGGACTGGGGCCAACGTCCTGACTTTC
many TRBJ2-7 NA TRBV20-1 CSASLPGNYEQYF TGCAGTGCTAGCCTCCCCGGAAACTACGAGCAGTACTTC
many TRBJ1-5 TRBD1 TRBV10-3 CAISELDRAQPQHF TGTGCCATCAGTGAGTTGGACAGGGCTCAGCCCCAGCATTTT
few TRBJ2-2 NA TRBV12-5 CASGLVLNTGELFF TGTGCTAGTGGTTTGGTACTGAACACCGGGGAGCTGTTTTTT
many TRBJ1-1 TRBD1 TRBV7-8 CASSNRARGTEAFF TGTGCCAGCAGCAATCGGGCCAGGGGGACTGAAGCTTTCTTT
many TRBJ2-7 NA TRBV5-6 CASSLGLTSSYEQYF TGTGCCAGCAGCTTGGGGCTAACAAGCTCCTACGAGCAGTACTTC
NA TRBJ2-7 NA TRBV4-1 CASSKASSYEQYF TGCGCCAGCAGTAAGGCGAGCTCCTACGAGCAGTACTTC
many TRBJ1-2 NA TRBV24-1 CATGADGQVGYTF TGTGCCACCGGGGCTGATGGCCAGGTCGGCTACACCTTC
many TRBJ1-6 TRBD1 TRBV20-1 CSTPGGWPNSPLHF TGCAGTACCCCAGGGGGGTGGCCTAATTCACCCCTCCACTTT
NA TRBJ1-2 NA TRBV15 CATSSKGRNYGYTF TGTGCCACCAGCAGTAAGGGACGGAACTATGGCTACACCTTC
NA TRBJ1-6 NA TRBV6-5 CGSSLSTTGNSPLHF TGTGGCAGCAGTTTATCGACAACTGGAAATTCACCCCTCCACTTT
NA TRBJ1-1 NA TRBV19 CASSLLHLNTEAFF TGTGCCAGCAGCCTCCTTCACCTGAACACTGAAGCTTTCTTT
few TRBJ2-7 NA TRBV20-1 CSAPRNVFPTLEQYF TGCAGTGCCCCGAGGAATGTGTTCCCTACTCTCGAGCAGTACTTC
many TRBJ1-1 NA TRBV5-6 CASSLSARNTEAFF TGTGCCAGCAGCTTGTCGGCCCGGAACACTGAAGCTTTCTTT
many TRBJ1-5 TRBD1 TRBV12-3/TRBV12-4 CASSRQGDNQPQHF TGTGCCAGCAGCCGACAGGGCGACAATCAGCCCCAGCATTTT
NA TRBJ1-6 NA TRBV19 CASSISTGTLNSPLHF TGTGCCAGTAGTATATCCACCGGGACGCTAAATTCACCCCTCCACTTT
NA TRBJ2-7 NA TRBV18 CASSPPGSGLEQYF TGTGCCAGCTCACCACCTGGGTCCGGGCTCGAGCAGTACTTC
many TRBJ2-7 NA TRBV4-3 CASSQETWGAYEQYF TGCGCCAGCAGCCAAGAGACTTGGGGGGCCTACGAGCAGTACTTC
many TRBJ1-1 TRBD1 TRBV7-9 CASSSPGQGDTEAFF TGTGCCAGCAGCTCGCCGGGACAGGGGGACACTGAAGCTTTCTTT
many TRBJ2-3 TRBD2 TRBV7-2 CASSPIGTSATDTQYF TGTGCCAGCAGCCCAATCGGGACTAGCGCCACAGATACGCAGTATTTT
NA TRBJ2-7 NA TRBV5-1 CASSLAGNGYEQYF TGCGCCAGCAGCTTGGCGGGGAATGGATACGAGCAGTACTTC
many TRBJ2-7 NA TRBV19 CASSIGKNYEQYF TGTGCCAGTAGTATCGGCAAAAACTACGAGCAGTACTTC
once TRBJ2-6 TRBD2 TRBV29-1 CSVDDGGEGANVLTF TGCAGCGTTGACGACGGGGGGGAAGGGGCCAACGTCCTGACTTTC
NA TRBJ1-5 NA TRBV7-2 CASSSGVGGHQPQHF TGTGCCAGCAGCTCTGGGGTTGGGGGGCATCAGCCCCAGCATTTT
many TRBJ1-1 NA TRBV6-5 CASRRDGLLNTEAFF TGTGCCAGCAGAAGGGACGGACTATTGAACACTGAAGCTTTCTTT
many TRBJ2-5 NA TRBV7-2 CASSLSVAAQETQYF TGTGCCAGCAGCTTAAGTGTGGCAGCCCAAGAGACCCAGTACTTC
NA TRBJ2-7 NA TRBV11-1 CASSLGHGQGTYEQYF TGTGCCAGCAGCTTAGGGCACGGGCAGGGGACCTACGAGCAGTACTTC
many TRBJ2-2 TRBD2 TRBV6-2/TRBV6-3 CASSYTGRATGELFF TGTGCCAGCAGTTACACCGGGAGGGCCACCGGGGAGCTGTTTTTT
NA TRBJ1-4 TRBD1 TRBV20-1 CSARGTGGVGGGEKLSF TGCAGTGCCCGGGGGACAGGGGGCGTCGGCGGTGGTGAAAAACTGTCTTTT
many TRBJ1-6 TRBD1 TRBV12-3/TRBV12-4 CASRGPTGDNSPLHF TGTGCCAGCAGGGGACCGACAGGGGATAATTCACCCCTCCACTTT
many TRBJ1-5 NA TRBV19 CASRINGWSNQPQHF TGTGCCAGTAGAATCAATGGTTGGAGCAATCAGCCCCAGCATTTT
NA TRBJ1-6 TRBD1 TRBV15 CATSSMDRENSPLHF TGTGCCACCAGCAGTATGGACAGGGAGAATTCACCCCTCCACTTT
many TRBJ1-4 TRBD1 TRBV5-4 CASRSGTGPEGLFF TGTGCCAGCAGGTCCGGGACAGGGCCCGAAGGACTGTTTTTT
NA TRBJ2-2 NA TRBV7-2 CASSSVTGNTGELFF TGTGCCAGCAGCTCCGTGACGGGGAACACCGGGGAGCTGTTTTTT
many TRBJ2-7 TRBD2 TRBV15 CATSRDQLAGGSEQYF TGTGCCACCAGCAGAGATCAACTAGCGGGAGGTAGTGAGCAGTACTTC
many TRBJ1-3 NA TRBV7-2 CASSLLWGQNGNTIYF TGTGCCAGCAGCTTATTATGGGGGCAGAATGGAAACACCATATATTTT
NA TRBJ2-6 NA TRBV9 CASSVGVGGLASGANVLTF TGTGCCAGCAGCGTAGGCGTCGGGGGTTTGGCCTCTGGGGCCAACGTCCTGACTTTC
NA TRBJ1-2 NA TRBV29-1 CSVDDGEGSGYTF TGCAGCGTTGACGACGGGGAGGGATCTGGCTACACCTTC
NA TRBJ1-5 NA TRBV14 CASSQVGESALQPQETQHF TGTGCCAGCAGCCAAGTCGGGGAAAGTGCACTACAACCACAAGAGACCCAGCATTTT
once TRBJ2-1 NA TRBV6-5 CASSERIGANEQFF TGCGCCAGCAGTGAGAGGATTGGGGCCAATGAGCAGTTCTTC
NA TRBJ1-1 TRBD1 TRBV29-1 CSANRGRVAFF TGCAGCGCAAACAGGGGGCGCGTAGCTTTCTTT
NA TRBJ1-5 TRBD1 TRBV10-3 CAISEYDRGRGNQPQHF TGTGCCATCAGTGAATACGACAGGGGAAGGGGCAATCAGCCCCAGCATTTT
few TRBJ1-1 TRBD1 TRBV7-8 CASSLGDAGGRIITEAFF TGTGCCAGCAGCTTAGGGGACGCAGGGGGTAGAATAATCACTGAAGCTTTCTTT
NA TRBJ1-1 NA TRBV20-1 CSAGTNTEALF TGCAGTGCTGGTACGAACACTGAAGCTCTCTTT
NA TRBJ1-1 TRBD1 TRBV20-1 CSAPLDRANTEAFF TGCAGTGCCCCGTTGGACAGGGCTAACACTGAAGCTTTCTTT
few TRBJ1-2 NA TRBV6-2/TRBV6-3 CASLPGGAEGGYTF TGTGCCAGCTTGCCTGGAGGGGCCGAGGGTGGCTACACCTTC
NA TRBJ2-7 TRBD1 TRBV19 CAWSLGAGGVEQYF TGTGCCTGGAGTCTCGGGGCAGGGGGAGTCGAGCAGTACTTC
many TRBJ2-6 NA TRBV7-9 CASSLPAGANVLTF TGTGCCAGCAGCCTACCGGCTGGGGCCAACGTCCTGACTTTC
many TRBJ1-4 TRBD1 TRBV19 CASSGGGAREKLFF TGTGCCAGTAGCGGAGGGGGCGCGAGGGAAAAACTGTTTTTT
NA TRBJ2-7 NA TRBV7-6 CASSLGPDGLYEQYF TGTGCCAGCAGCTTAGGCCCCGATGGACTCTACGAGCAGTACTTC
few TRBJ1-2 NA TRBV9 CASSQARQPYGYTF TGTGCCAGCAGCCAAGCACGCCAGCCCTATGGCTACACCTTC
many TRBJ1-5 NA TRBV2 CASSLGPGTGQPQHF TGTGCCAGCAGTTTGGGACCTGGGACCGGACAGCCCCAGCATTTT
many TRBJ1-2 TRBD1 TRBV15 CATSRTLLGGQAGYTF TGTGCCACCAGCAGGACGTTGCTTGGGGGACAGGCTGGCTACACCTTC